Each of the 10 T cell receptor beta chains below was sequenced from the same sample in a study of cytomegalovirus exposure and HLA in healthy donors. Profiling relied on immunoSEQ multiplex PCR, and the TCRdb table lists in-frame clones only, not all of them. The table has about 200,000 clones, 65% to 90% seen once. Source material: PBMCs. These receptors originate from a woman in her thirties in good health and CMV-seropositive.

The gene calls are TRBV5-6 and TRBJ1-2; TRBD1 is a possible D gene (6 bases). V dropped 2 bases and J dropped 6 bases, with 14 bases sitting between them. CDR3 length equals 14 residues. In germline, CDR1 is SGHDT, CDR2 YYEEEE. In nucleotides, the CDR3 is TGTGCCAGCAGCTTACAGGGTCACGGAAATGGCTACACCTTC. It specifies CASSLQGHGNGYTF.

The gene calls are TRBV30 and TRBJ1-1; no firm D call. Germline assignment: CDR1 GTSNPN and CDR2 SVGIG (reference sequence). The V and J ends lost 1 base and 3 bases respectively, with 15 bases between them. The CDR3 runs to 15 residues. As DNA, the CDR3 is TGTGCCTGGAGTGCGATCGGGGAGTGGGACACTGAAGCTTTCTTT. The encoded protein is CAWSAIGEWDTEAFF. The whole variable domain, filled in from reference TRBV30 and TRBJ1-1, reads SQTIHQWPATLVQPVGSPLSLECTVEGTSNPNLYWYRQAAGRGLQLLFYSVGIGQISSEVPQNLSASRPQDRQFILSSKKLLLSDSGFYLCAWSAIGEWDTEAFFGQGTRLTVV.

This clone showed up just once. This sequence joins TRBV6-5 and TRBJ1-1; D call uncertain. The CDR3 extends over 13 amino acids. The V gene lost 2 bases and the J gene lost 7 bases, with 11 bases spanning the gap. CDR1 is MNHEY and CDR2 is SVGAGI in the germline V gene. CDR3 nucleotides: TGTGCCAGCAGTTACGAGCTACGGAGTGAAGCTTTCTTT. This gives the protein CASSYELRSEAFF.

V and J are TRBV2 and TRBJ2-1, with 8 bases fitting TRBD2. Trimming removed 5 bases from V and 3 bases from J; junction bases left unmatched: 3. The CDR3 loop spans 14 amino acids. Germline V CDR1 and CDR2: SNHLY, FYNNEI. The CDR3 coding sequence is TGTGCCAGCAGTAGACTAGCGAGCTACAATGAGCAGTTCTTC. It encodes CASSRLASYNEQFF.

V gene TRBV5-1 combines with J gene TRBJ1-2, with D maybe TRBD1 (5 bases). V was pared by 3 bases and J by 0 bases, with 27 bases between. There are 20 residues in the CDR3. Germline assignment: CDR1 SGHRS and CDR2 YFSETQ. CDR3 amino acids: CASSSLRGRAREQANYGYTF. Written as DNA, the CDR3 is TGCGCCAGCAGCTCCCTTAGGGGTCGGGCCAGGGAACAAGCTAACTATGGCTACACCTTC.

Concerning this clone itself: One end of the junction fails to match germline, which may point to a read error. The chain joins TRBV9 to TRBJ2-5, with a weak D call TRBD1 (7 bases). CDR3 length equals 13 residues. Germline CDR1 SGDLS, CDR2 YYNGEE. The CDR3 DNA reads TGTGCCAGCAGCGCCAGGGGGGAAGAAACCCAGTACTTC. It translates to CASSARGEETQYF.

This chain uses TRBV5-1 with TRBJ2-2; 7 bases map to TRBD2. V shed 2 bases, J shed 4 bases, and the junction held 5 bases outside the gene matches. The CDR3 length is 15 residues. Germline lookup yields CDR1 SGHRS and CDR2 YFSETQ. The CDR3 DNA reads TGCGCCAGCAGCTTTCCTAGCGGATCCACCGGGGAGCTGTTTTTT. Its translation: CASSFPSGSTGELFF. Drawing the rest from reference TRBV5-1 and TRBJ2-2, the complete variable domain is KAGVTQTPRYLIKTRGQQVTLSCSPISGHRSVSWYQQTPGQGLQFLFEYFSETQRNKGNFPGRFSGRQFSNSRSEMNVSTLELGDSALYLCASSFPSGSTGELFFGEGSRLTVL.

The gene calls are TRBV29-1 and TRBJ2-7, with a possible D match to TRBD1 (6 bases). Trimming left V 7 bases short and J 2 bases short, with 12 bases between. CDR3 length: 12 amino acids. The germline V gene has CDR1 SQVTM and CDR2 ANQGSEA. CDR3 sequence (DNA): TGCAGCGCCCAAAACAGGGCCTACGAGCAGTACTTC. Translating it yields CSAQNRAYEQYF.

A remark on this clone: At one end, the junction sequence differs from germline, possibly due to a read error. The gene calls are TRBV28 and TRBJ1-2; D uncertain. This CDR3 contains 13 residues. Germline V CDR1 and CDR2: MDHEN, SYDVKM. The CDR3 spells CASGLYRAYGYTF. CDR3 in DNA: TGTGCCAGCGGTTTGTACAGAGCATATGGCTACACCTTC.

The table lists this clone with a count of one. V and J are TRBV4-1 and TRBJ2-4, with D perhaps TRBD1 (6 bases). The V gene's germline CDR1 is MGHRA and CDR2 YSYEKL. The CDR3 contains 15 residues. Trimming cost V 0 bases and J 9 bases, with 15 bases left between them. The CDR3 region is CASSQDDRTRGIQYF. CDR3 in DNA: TGCGCCAGCAGCCAAGATGACCGGACCAGGGGCATTCAGTACTTC.